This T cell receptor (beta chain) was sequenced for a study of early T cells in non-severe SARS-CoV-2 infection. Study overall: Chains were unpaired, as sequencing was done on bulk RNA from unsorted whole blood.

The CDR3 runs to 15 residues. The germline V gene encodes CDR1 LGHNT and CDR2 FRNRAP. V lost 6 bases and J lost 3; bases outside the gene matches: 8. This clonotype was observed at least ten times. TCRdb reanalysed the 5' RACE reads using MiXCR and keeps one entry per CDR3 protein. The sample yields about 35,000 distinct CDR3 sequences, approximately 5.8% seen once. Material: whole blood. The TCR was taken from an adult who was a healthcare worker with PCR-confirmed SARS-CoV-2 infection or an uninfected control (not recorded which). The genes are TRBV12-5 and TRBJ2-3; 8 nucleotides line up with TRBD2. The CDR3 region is CASGATGTRTDTQYF. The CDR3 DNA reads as TGTGCTAGTGGCGCCACCGGGACTAGAACAGATACGCAGTATTTT.